Listed here are 20 T cell receptor beta chains from one sample, sequenced in a study of cytomegalovirus exposure and HLA in healthy donors. Both 60 Vbeta primers and 13 Jbeta primers went into the PCR. Measured with immunoSEQ multiplex PCR; TCRdb has only the in-frame clones, and not every one. The sample includes about 90,000 clones, 67% of them seen just once. The material sequenced was PBMCs. These receptors were taken from a man under 40 in good health and CMV-seronegative.

The rearrangement joins TRBV28 to TRBJ1-1; 9 positions match TRBD1. After removal of 7 bases from V and 1 base from J, the junction contained 4 bases not matched to a gene. From germline, CDR1 is MDHEN and CDR2 SYDVKM. The CDR3 consists of 14 residues. The CDR3 loop reads CASKRQGGNTEAFF. CDR3 DNA: TGTGCCAGCAAAAGACAGGGGGGGAACACTGAAGCTTTCTTT.

The chain combines TRBV19 with TRBJ1-5, with 7 bases lining up with TRBD1. The CDR3 runs to 15 residues. V shed 4 bases and J 4 bases; nucleotides not matched to a gene: 7. In germline, CDR1 is LNHDA, CDR2 SQIVND (reference sequence). CDR3 loop: CASSKTLRGNQPQHF. The CDR3 DNA is TGTGCCAGTAGTAAAACGCTCAGGGGGAATCAGCCCCAGCATTTT.

The CDR3 sequence is CASSVDMGSHNEQFF. CDR3 bases: TGTGCCAGTAGTGTCGACATGGGTTCGCACAATGAGCAGTTCTTC. The chain has TRBV19 and TRBJ2-1; the D is unclear. From germline, CDR1 is LNHDA and CDR2 SQIVND (reference sequence). CDR3 size: 15 residues. V dropped 5 bases and J dropped 5 bases, with 16 bases sitting between them.

This chain links TRBV4-2 with TRBJ1-1; no definite D call. The CDR3 covers 18 residues. The V and J ends lost 0 bases and 0 bases respectively, with 17 bases between them. The germline gives CDR1 LGHNA, CDR2 YNFKEQ. The CDR3 nucleotides read TGTGCCAGCAGCCAAGATAGCATGGCCACCGATGTGAACACTGAAGCTTTCTTT. Translation gives CASSQDSMATDVNTEAFF.

The V gene is TRBV27, the J gene TRBJ1-1; no clear D. V lost 5 bases to trimming and J lost 5 bases, with 9 bases between them. Looked up from germline, CDR1 is MNHEY and CDR2 is SMNVEV (reference sequence). The CDR3 contains 12 residues. The CDR3 bases are TGTGCCAGCAGTCGAGGGTTTACTGAAGCTTTCTTT. Protein: CASSRGFTEAFF.

This chain connects TRBV30 to TRBJ2-5; 15 nucleotides line up with TRBD2. Germline values: CDR1 GTSNPN, CDR2 SVGIG (reference sequence). Trimming removed 5 bases from V and 4 bases from J; junction bases left unmatched: 2. This CDR3 contains 14 residues. CDR3 DNA sequence: TGTGCCTGGTCGGGACTAGCGGGAGGAGAGACCCAGTACTTC. Translated: CAWSGLAGGETQYF.

The sample holds one count of this clone. The V gene is TRBV30, the J gene TRBJ2-7, with D perhaps TRBD2 (6 bases). With 0 bases removed from V and 2 bases from J, the gap between germline ends came to 8 bases. Per germline, CDR1 GTSNPN and CDR2 SVGIG (reference sequence). The CDR3 loop spans 13 amino acids. The CDR3 DNA sequence: TGTGCCTGGAGTGTGGGCGGGACCTACGAGCAGTACTTC. Amino acids: CAWSVGGTYEQYF.

The chain is built from TRBV7-9 and TRBJ1-5, with a weak D call TRBD1 (6 bases). CDR1 SEHNR and CDR2 FQNEAQ come from the germline V gene (reference sequence). V was clipped by 10 bases and J by 4 bases, with 20 bases between them. The CDR3 has 15 residues. The CDR3 spells CATQLLSQGNQPQHF. The CDR3 DNA reads as TGTGCCACCCAACTCTTAAGCCAGGGGAATCAGCCCCAGCATTTT. Looking up the rest from reference TRBV7-9 and TRBJ1-5 gives the full variable domain: DTGVSQNPRHKITKRGQNVTFRCDPISEHNRLYWYRQTLGQGPEFLTYFQNEAQLEKSRLLSDRFSAERPKGSFSTLEIQRTEQGDSAMYLCATQLLSQGNQPQHFGDGTRLSIL.

This clone was seen more than once but under ten times. The gene calls are TRBV15 and TRBJ1-1; the match to TRBD1 covers 8 bases. Looked up from germline, CDR1 is LNHNV and CDR2 is YYDKDF (reference sequence). The V and J ends lost 3 bases and 8 bases, in that order; junction bases with no gene match: 5. CDR3 length equals 13 residues. The CDR3 coding sequence is TGTGCCACCAGCAGGACCGGACAGGGAGAAGCTTTCTTT. It codes for CATSRTGQGEAFF.

This sequence joins TRBV5-6 and TRBJ2-7; D not certain. This CDR3 spans 14 amino acids. CDR1 is SGHDT, CDR2 YYEEEE, per germline. The V end was cut by 4 bases, the J end by 2 bases, with 13 bases between. The DNA for the CDR3 is TGTGCCAGCAGCGGTCCAGGATTCGCCTACGAGCAGTACTTC. Its protein is CASSGPGFAYEQYF.

The chain links TRBV5-4 to TRBJ2-3, with D perhaps matching TRBD2 (6 bases). This CDR3 is built from 16 residues. The germline CDR1 and CDR2 sequences are SGHNT and YYREEE (reference sequence). V dropped 2 bases and J dropped 2 bases, with 15 bases sitting between them. The CDR3 bases are TGTGCCAGCAGCTTTTTCGTCGGGGGAGACACAGATACGCAGTATTTT. This codes for CASSFFVGGDTDTQYF.

The chain links TRBV29-1 to TRBJ1-2; 9 nucleotides line up with TRBD1. The CDR3 is 15 residues long. After removal of 4 bases from V and 7 bases from J, the junction contained 13 bases not matched to a gene. Germline CDR1 SQVTM, CDR2 ANQGSEA. The CDR3 is CSVGPPGTGTCGYTF. The CDR3 DNA follows: TGCAGCGTTGGACCCCCCGGGACAGGGACGTGTGGCTACACCTTC.

The table lists this clone with a few counts. This rearrangement joins TRBV7-2 to TRBJ2-3; 9 bases line up with TRBD2. CDR3 length: 15 residues. CDR1 is SGHTA and CDR2 is FQGNSA in the germline V gene. The V gene end was trimmed by 3 bases and the J gene end by 4 bases; junction bases not matched to a gene: 5. This CDR3 reads CASSFAGGRADTQYF. The CDR3 bases are TGTGCCAGCAGCTTTGCGGGGGGGCGGGCAGATACGCAGTATTTT.

This chain's CDR3 is CASSINAGAGNTIYF. The CDR3, as DNA: TGTGCCAGTAGTATAAACGCAGGCGCTGGAAACACCATATATTTT. The chain is built from TRBV19 and TRBJ1-3; D is undetermined. V lost 2 bases, J lost 2 bases, and 10 bases lay in between. The V gene's germline CDR1 is LNHDA and CDR2 SQIVND (reference sequence). The CDR3 has 15 amino acids.

This rearrangement joins TRBV7-9 to TRBJ2-7; D perhaps matches TRBD2 (6 bases). V was cut by 6 bases and J by 1 base, with 13 bases left in between. The CDR3 has 14 amino acids. Germline V gene lookup returns CDR1 SEHNR and CDR2 FQNEAQ (reference sequence). Written as DNA, the CDR3 is TGTGCCAGCAGTCCTACGGGACTTTCCTACGAGCAGTACTTC. Translating it yields CASSPTGLSYEQYF.

The genes are TRBV7-2 and TRBJ1-1; D ambiguous. The CDR3 has 12 residues. Per germline, CDR1 SGHTA and CDR2 FQGNSA. Between the trimmed V and J ends, which lost 6 bases and 8 bases, there was a span of 13 bases. For the CDR3, the DNA is TGTGCCAGCAGGCTAAGTACTTCCGAAGCTTTCTTT. It translates to CASRLSTSEAFF.

V usage is TRBV5-6 and J usage is TRBJ1-4; TRBD1 matches 7 bases. In germline, CDR1 is SGHDT, CDR2 YYEEEE. The CDR3 contains 15 residues. The J segment lost 8 bases and the V segment lost 2 bases, leaving 9 bases of the junction unmatched. The chain's CDR3 is CASSFSTGTREKLFF. CDR3 bases: TGTGCCAGCAGCTTTTCGACAGGGACTAGGGAAAAACTGTTTTTT.

The chain recombines TRBV7-2 with TRBJ2-1, with TRBD2 matching 16 bases. J gave up 8 bases and V 6 bases, and 16 bases lay outside the gene matches. Germline-derived CDR1 and CDR2 are SGHTA and FQGNSA. The length of the CDR3 is 19 residues. The CDR3 here is CASSFTPAGLAGGLDEQFF. DNA for the CDR3: TGTGCCAGCAGTTTTACCCCGGCGGGACTAGCGGGAGGGCTCGATGAGCAGTTCTTC.

This clone was counted a few times. The gene calls are TRBV7-2 and TRBJ2-5, with 9 bases matching TRBD1. The DNA end favors TRBJ2-7, so the J call may be wrong. The CDR3 totals 15 residues. Germline loops: CDR1 SGHTA, CDR2 FQGNSA. CDR3 in DNA: TGTGCCAGCAGTTGGGGACAGGGTGGCGGTTACGAGCAGTACTTC. Translation gives CASSWGQGGGYEQYF.

The chain is built from TRBV25-1 and TRBJ2-7; D is uncertain. Germline-derived CDR1 and CDR2 are MGHDK and SYGVNS. Trimming stripped 3 bases from V and 3 bases from J, with 3 bases between. The CDR3 consists of 11 residues. The chain's CDR3 is CASSDYYEQYF. The DNA of the CDR3 is TGTGCCAGCAGTGACTACTACGAGCAGTACTTC.